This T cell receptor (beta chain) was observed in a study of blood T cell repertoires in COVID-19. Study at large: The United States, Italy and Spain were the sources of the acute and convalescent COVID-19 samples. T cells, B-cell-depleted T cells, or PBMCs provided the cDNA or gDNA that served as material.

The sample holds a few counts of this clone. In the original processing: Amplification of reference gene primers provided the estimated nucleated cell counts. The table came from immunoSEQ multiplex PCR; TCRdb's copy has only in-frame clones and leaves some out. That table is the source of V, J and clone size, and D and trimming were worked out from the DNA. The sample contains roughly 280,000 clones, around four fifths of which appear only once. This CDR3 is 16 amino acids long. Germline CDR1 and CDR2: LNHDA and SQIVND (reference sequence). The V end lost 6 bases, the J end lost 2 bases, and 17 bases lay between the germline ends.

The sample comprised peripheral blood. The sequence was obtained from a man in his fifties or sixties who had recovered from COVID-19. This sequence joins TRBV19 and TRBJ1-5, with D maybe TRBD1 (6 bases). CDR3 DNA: TGTGCCAGTAGACCAGGGGATGGAAGGGGCAATCAGCCCCAGCATTTT. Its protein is CASRPGDGRGNQPQHF.